The clone carrying this T cell receptor beta chain occurred a few times. This entry comes from a study of T-cell reconstitution after alpha-beta-depleted transplantation in children. A library of TCRbeta sequences, prepared with unique molecular identifiers, was generated. TCRdb analysed the PCR reads with MiXCR anew, one entry per CDR3 protein. Seen here are hundreds of thousands of distinct CDR3 sequences, about an eighth observed once, and the top ten hold about 2.2%. V was clipped by 5 bases and J by 13 bases, with 21 bases between them. This CDR3 region has 14 residues. Germline V lookup: CDR1 SGHVS, CDR2 FNYEAQ.

Sequenced material: PBMCs, mostly from graft donor cells, taken 360 days after TCRalphabeta/CD19-depleted stem cell transplant. The source is a male patient between 5 and 17 years old who had a stem cell transplant for acute myeloid leukemia, so the T cells may come from the graft donor. This chain connects TRBV7-6 to TRBJ2-1, with D perhaps matching TRBD1 or TRBD2 (6 bases each). This CDR3 reads CASSPRGPTQSQFF. The CDR3 DNA reads TGTGCCAGCAGCCCACGGGGGCCAACACAAAGTCAGTTCTTC.